The T cell receptor (beta chain) described here comes from a study of control samples from healthy donors and cancer patients. Sequencing used immunoSEQ multiplex PCR; TCRdb keeps in-frame clones, though not all of them. The data show about 140,000 clones, 91% seen once. This clone was counted a few times. The ends were cut back, 6 bases at V and 2 bases at J, with 14 bases in the middle. Germline values: CDR1 SGHNT, CDR2 YENEEA. CDR3 length: 15 residues. The sequenced sample consisted of blood. The gene calls are TRBV11-3 and TRBJ2-1, with a tentative D call TRBD1 (6 bases). The sequence was collected from a man aged 18 to 29 in good health. The CDR3 here is CASSPSAGAYNEQFF. The CDR3 DNA is TGTGCCAGCAGTCCCTCGGCAGGGGCCTACAATGAGCAGTTCTTC. Supplemented by reference TRBV11-3 and TRBJ2-1, the full variable domain reads EAGVVQSPRYKIIEKKQPVAFWCNPISGHNTLYWYLQNLGQGPELLIRYENEEAVDDSQLPKDRFSAERLKGVDSTLKIQPAELGDSAVYLCASSPSAGAYNEQFFGPGTRLTVL.